Shown below are 27 T cell receptor beta chains from a single sample sequenced in a study of OX40 agonist ivuxolimab in advanced cancers. The assay was immunoSEQ multiplex PCR, and TCRdb's table has in-frame clones only and misses some. This table holds approximately 76,000 clones, approximately 86% found once. The sequencing here drew on CD4+ or CD8+ T cells sorted from blood, taken in a trial of the OX40 agonist ivuxolimab. The receptors come from an adult with an advanced solid tumor such as melanoma, head and neck, liver or kidney cancer.

The rearrangement joins TRBV6-5 to TRBJ2-1; no clear D gene. The CDR3 has 15 residues. Trimming stripped 5 bases from V and 0 bases from J, with 11 bases between. Per the germline V gene, CDR1 is MNHEY and CDR2 is SVGAGI. CDR3 nucleotides: TGTGCCAGCAGTAGGGTGTTTAGCTCCTACAATGAGCAGTTCTTC. Its translation is CASSRVFSSYNEQFF.

J is TRBJ2-2 and V is TRBV19; D gene uncertain. Germline-derived CDR1 and CDR2 are LNHDA and SQIVND (reference sequence). The CDR3 spans 15 residues. V lost 3 bases, J lost 7 bases, and 15 bases lay in between. CDR3 amino acids: CASSIPGRRVGELFF. As DNA, the CDR3 is TGTGCCAGTAGTATTCCAGGACGACGAGTCGGGGAGCTGTTTTTT.

As DNA, the CDR3 is TGTGCCAGCAGCCAAGAGGGTCGATGGACAGGGTGTTTTGGGGGCTACACCTTC. This gives the protein CASSQEGRWTGCFGGYTF. The V call is TRBV4-2, the J call TRBJ1-2, with 8 nucleotides matching TRBD1. V dropped 0 bases and J dropped 8; count of bases not matched to a gene: 17. The CDR3 contains 18 residues. Germline V gene sequence: CDR1 LGHNA, CDR2 YNFKEQ.

The chain's CDR3 is CASSLQGRGQETQYF. As DNA, the CDR3 is TGCGCCAGCAGCTTGCAGGGGCGGGGGCAAGAGACCCAGTACTTC. The J gene is TRBJ2-5, the V gene TRBV5-1; D may be TRBD2 (7 bases). There are 15 residues in the CDR3. Per the germline V gene, CDR1 is SGHRS and CDR2 is YFSETQ. V was pared by 1 base and J by 2 bases, with 12 bases between.

With regard to this clone: The same CDR3 is also encoded by other DNA sequences in this sample. This rearrangement joins TRBV4-1 to TRBJ1-1, with a possible D match to TRBD1 (5 bases). The CDR3 contains 15 residues. The V gene's germline CDR1 is MGHRA and CDR2 YSYEKL. V gave up 1 base and J gave up 5 bases, with 14 bases separating them. CDR3 bases: TGCGCCAGCAGCCAAGCCTACCGGGGCAGGACTGAAGCTTTCTTT. As protein: CASSQAYRGRTEAFF.

This chain uses TRBV9 with TRBJ2-1; 14 positions match TRBD2. CDR3 size: 14 residues. V was clipped by 3 bases and J by 8 bases; unmatched bases: 1. Germline V gives CDR1 SGDLS, CDR2 YYNGEE. In DNA, the CDR3 is TGTGCCAGCAGCGGGACTAGCGGGGGGTATGAGCAGTTCTTC. Its protein is CASSGTSGGYEQFF.

The V gene is TRBV27, the J gene TRBJ2-7; 10 nucleotides match TRBD1. The CDR3 totals 15 residues. V shed 6 bases and J 4 bases; nucleotides not matched to a gene: 9. Germline values: CDR1 MNHEY, CDR2 SMNVEV (reference sequence). The CDR3 is CASRPRTGGWYEQYF. The DNA of the CDR3 is TGTGCCAGCAGACCTAGGACAGGGGGTTGGTACGAGCAGTACTTC.

The rearrangement uses TRBV5-4 and TRBJ2-1; unclear D gene. V was shortened by 2 bases and J by 2 bases, with 11 bases between the two germline ends. The germline V gene encodes CDR1 SGHNT and CDR2 YYREEE (reference sequence). The CDR3 is made up of 15 amino acids. The CDR3 region has the DNA TGTGCCAGCAGCTTCACCCCCGAGACCTACAATGAGCAGTTCTTC. Residues: CASSFTPETYNEQFF.

V and J are TRBV6-4 and TRBJ2-7; no reliable D call. This CDR3 comprises 12 residues. The V gene lost 3 bases and the J gene lost 3 bases, with 6 bases spanning the gap. Germline loops: CDR1 MRHNA, CDR2 SNTAGT. CDR3 sequence (DNA): TGTGCCAGCAGTGAAGTAAACTACGAGCAGTACTTC. Its translation is CASSEVNYEQYF.

Here the CDR3 reads CASYRNYGYTF. The DNA for the CDR3 is TGTGCCAGCTACAGGAACTATGGCTACACCTTC. This chain uses TRBV6-1 with TRBJ1-2, with D possibly TRBD1 on 5 matching bases. Germline V lookup: CDR1 MNHNS, CDR2 SASEGT. Deletions cut 8 bases from V and 2 bases from J, with 6 bases between. CDR3 length equals 11 residues.

V gene TRBV6-5 combines with J gene TRBJ2-5; D may be TRBD2 (5 bases). CDR3 length: 15 residues. V was clipped by 2 bases and J by 2 bases, with 12 bases between them. CDR1 is MNHEY and CDR2 is SVGAGI in the germline V gene. The CDR3 DNA sequence: TGTGCCAGCAGTTACGCACTAGGGCTACAAGAGACCCAGTACTTC. Translated, it gives CASSYALGLQETQYF.

The rearrangement joins TRBV11-1 to TRBJ1-4, with 7 nucleotides matching TRBD1. CDR1 is SGHAT, CDR2 FQDESV, per germline (reference sequence). CDR3 length equals 18 residues. V lost 5 bases, J lost 8 bases, and 20 bases stayed unmatched. The CDR3: CASSPVPGQRDTREKLFF. In DNA form, the CDR3 reads TGTGCCAGCAGCCCCGTACCGGGACAGAGGGATACTCGCGAAAAACTGTTTTTT. Full variable domain (missing parts from reference TRBV11-1 and TRBJ1-4): EAEVAQSPRYKITEKSQAVAFWCDPISGHATLYWYRQILGQGPELLVQFQDESVVDDSQLPKDRFSAERLKGVDSTLKIQPAELGDSAMYLCASSPVPGQRDTREKLFFGSGTQLSVL.

The chain uses TRBV7-3 and TRBJ2-1, with a tentative D call TRBD2 (6 bases). Trimming removed 5 bases at V and 0 bases at J, with 14 bases between. Germline values: CDR1 SGHTA, CDR2 FQGTGA. The length of the CDR3 is 16 residues. The CDR3 here is CASSPNGGNSYNEQFF. As DNA, the CDR3 is TGTGCCAGCAGCCCAAACGGCGGGAACTCCTACAATGAGCAGTTCTTC. Together with reference TRBV7-3 and TRBJ2-1, the CDR3 gives the full variable domain: GAGVSQTPSNKVTEKGKYVELRCDPISGHTALYWYRQSLGQGPEFLIYFQGTGAADDSGLPNDRFFAVRPEGSVSTLKIQRTERGDSAVYLCASSPNGGNSYNEQFFGPGTRLTVL.

The chain links TRBV5-4 to TRBJ2-7; the D gene is possibly TRBD2 (5 bases). The V and J ends lost 2 bases and 5 bases respectively, with 14 bases between them. The CDR3 sequence is 14 residues long. Germline V lookup: CDR1 SGHNT, CDR2 YYREEE (reference sequence). The CDR3 region has the DNA TGTGCCAGCAGCTTTCCGGGAAGTGGCGACGAGCAGTACTTC. Amino acid sequence: CASSFPGSGDEQYF.

The V gene is TRBV28, the J gene TRBJ1-1, with 9 bases matching TRBD1. The CDR3 contains 15 residues. Trimming cost V 6 bases and J 11 bases; bases outside gene matches: 16. Germline V lookup: CDR1 MDHEN, CDR2 SYDVKM. The CDR3 DNA reads TGTGCCAGCAGGAGTTTGGGACAGGGTAATATCTCGGCTTTCTTT. It specifies CASRSLGQGNISAFF.

The gene calls are TRBV2 and TRBJ2-2; D is perhaps TRBD1 (6 bases). V was cut by 8 bases and J by 4 bases, with 14 bases left in between. Germline V lookup: CDR1 SNHLY, CDR2 FYNNEI. The CDR3 loop spans 14 amino acids. CDR3 protein: CASVGQTSTGELFF. In DNA, the CDR3 is TGTGCCAGCGTAGGACAGACGAGCACCGGGGAGCTGTTTTTT.

This rearrangement joins TRBV11-3 to TRBJ2-7; 7 positions agree with TRBD2. Germline values: CDR1 SGHNT, CDR2 YENEEA. The CDR3 runs to 14 residues. Trimming took 5 bases from V and 6 from J; bases not matched to a gene: 10. The CDR3 coding sequence is TGTGCCAGCAGCCCCGGGACTATCGACACCGAGCAGTACTTC. This gives the protein CASSPGTIDTEQYF. The full variable domain, rest sourced from reference TRBV11-3 and TRBJ2-7, is EAGVVQSPRYKIIEKKQPVAFWCNPISGHNTLYWYLQNLGQGPELLIRYENEEAVDDSQLPKDRFSAERLKGVDSTLKIQPAELGDSAVYLCASSPGTIDTEQYFGPGTRLTVT.

The V gene is TRBV28, the J gene TRBJ1-1, with TRBD1 identical over 12 bases. J lost 6 bases, V lost 2 bases, and 4 bases had no gene match. This CDR3 comprises 15 residues. CDR1 MDHEN and CDR2 SYDVKM come from the germline V gene. CDR3 coding DNA: TGTGCCAGCAGTTTAACCGGGACAGGGGGCCCTGAAGCTTTCTTT. This encodes CASSLTGTGGPEAFF.

The chain links TRBV6-5 to TRBJ2-7; D may be TRBD1 (6 bases). CDR1 is MNHEY and CDR2 is SVGAGI in the germline V gene. This CDR3 is 13 amino acids long. V lost 5 bases and J lost 3, with 11 bases in between. CDR3 in amino acids: CASSQDSHYEQYF. CDR3 DNA sequence: TGTGCCAGCAGTCAGGACAGCCACTACGAGCAGTACTTC.

The rearrangement links TRBV5-1 to TRBJ2-7; 7 positions match TRBD2. V trimming: 3 bases; J trimming: 1 base; junction bases outside the gene matches: 4. CDR1 and CDR2 from the germline V gene are SGHRS and YFSETQ. This CDR3 is built from 14 residues. This CDR3 reads CASSWGTNSYEQYF. As DNA, the CDR3 is TGCGCCAGCAGCTGGGGGACTAATTCCTACGAGCAGTACTTC. Complete variable domain (other parts from reference TRBV5-1 and TRBJ2-7): KAGVTQTPRYLIKTRGQQVTLSCSPISGHRSVSWYQQTPGQGLQFLFEYFSETQRNKGNFPGRFSGRQFSNSRSEMNVSTLELGDSALYLCASSWGTNSYEQYFGPGTRLTVT.

The CDR3 region has the DNA TGTGCCAGCAGTGAAGGGCTCCTAGCGGGGGCACACAATGAGCAGTTCTTC. Translation: CASSEGLLAGAHNEQFF. The chain combines TRBV2 with TRBJ2-1; TRBD2 matches 10 bases. The CDR3 is 17 amino acids. Germline V gene data show CDR1 as SNHLY and CDR2 as FYNNEI. V shed 1 base and J 5 bases; nucleotides not matched to a gene: 8.

The chain links TRBV7-9 to TRBJ1-1; tentative D call: TRBD1 (5 bases). The CDR3 contains 15 residues. V lost 3 bases, J lost 4 bases, and 15 bases lay in between. Per germline, CDR1 SEHNR and CDR2 FQNEAQ (reference sequence). CDR3 bases: TGTGCCAGCAGCTTTTCGGGGACGTCGGGCACTGAAGCTTTCTTT. As protein: CASSFSGTSGTEAFF.

The chain recombines TRBV10-2 with TRBJ2-7; D may be TRBD1 (7 bases). CDR3 length equals 15 residues. With 6 bases removed from V and 1 base from J, the gap between germline ends came to 16 bases. Germline V gene lookup returns CDR1 WSHSY and CDR2 SAAADI. The CDR3 here is CASRMGQGGSYEQYF. The CDR3 nucleotides read TGCGCCAGCAGGATGGGGCAGGGGGGTTCCTACGAGCAGTACTTC.

The V gene is TRBV5-8, the J gene TRBJ2-5, with TRBD2 identical over 11 bases. The J segment lost 7 bases and the V segment lost 1 base, leaving 3 bases of the junction unmatched. The CDR3 extends over 14 amino acids. The germline CDR1 and CDR2 sequences are SGHTS and YDEGEE. The CDR3 region has the DNA TGTGCCAGCAGCTTGTGGACTAGCGGGCCGACCCAGTACTTC. This encodes CASSLWTSGPTQYF.

The V call is TRBV6-6, the J call TRBJ2-7, with TRBD1 as a possible D gene (6 bases). The CDR3 contains 14 residues. Germline V gene data show CDR1 as MNHNY and CDR2 as SVGAGI (reference sequence). Trimming took 4 bases from V and 0 from J, leaving 10 bases between them. CDR3: CASSWQTGSYEQYF. CDR3 sequence (DNA): TGTGCCAGCAGTTGGCAGACAGGCTCCTACGAGCAGTACTTC.

This chain uses TRBV5-4 with TRBJ1-1, with D possibly matching TRBD1 (5 bases). The CDR3 totals 15 residues. Germline assignment: CDR1 SGHNT and CDR2 YYREEE (reference sequence). V was pared by 4 bases and J by 5 bases, with 18 bases between. The CDR3 reads CASSPDSREGTEAFF. As DNA, the CDR3 is TGTGCCAGCAGCCCAGATAGCAGGGAGGGGACTGAAGCTTTCTTT.

V gene TRBV5-6 combines with J gene TRBJ1-1; D call uncertain. V was trimmed by 4 bases and J by 5 bases, leaving 27 bases between them. CDR3 length: 18 amino acids. Germline lookup yields CDR1 SGHDT and CDR2 YYEEEE. CDR3 coding DNA: TGTGCCAGCAGCCTCGCCCCTTGGGGTAGATTTCTAAAAACTGAAGCTTTCTTT. Translating it yields CASSLAPWGRFLKTEAFF.